This T cell receptor (beta chain) was identified in a study of low-dose radiotherapy and immunotherapy resistance in tumors. This clonotype was seen a few times. Gene-specific TRAV and TRBV primers were used for first-strand cDNA, covering alpha and beta chains. Over approximately 20 PCR cycles, TCRs were amplified from a constant-region primer and V-primer adapter. TCRdb processed the reads anew with MiXCR; each CDR3 protein has one entry. The sample shows tens of thousands of distinct CDR3 sequences, under 10% of them seen only once. Time point in this sample: before trial treatment. The CDR3 runs to 17 residues. Germline V gives CDR1 SGHRS, CDR2 YFSETQ. J gave up 6 bases and V 5 bases, and 10 bases lay outside the gene matches.

Sequenced here: PBMCs, sampled before treatment. This sequence was found in a male donor with prostate cancer. J is TRBJ2-2 and V is TRBV5-1, with 13 bases matching TRBD2. The chain's CDR3 is CASSYPGLAGASGELFF. In DNA, the CDR3 is TGCGCCAGCAGTTATCCTGGACTAGCGGGAGCTTCCGGGGAGCTGTTTTTT.